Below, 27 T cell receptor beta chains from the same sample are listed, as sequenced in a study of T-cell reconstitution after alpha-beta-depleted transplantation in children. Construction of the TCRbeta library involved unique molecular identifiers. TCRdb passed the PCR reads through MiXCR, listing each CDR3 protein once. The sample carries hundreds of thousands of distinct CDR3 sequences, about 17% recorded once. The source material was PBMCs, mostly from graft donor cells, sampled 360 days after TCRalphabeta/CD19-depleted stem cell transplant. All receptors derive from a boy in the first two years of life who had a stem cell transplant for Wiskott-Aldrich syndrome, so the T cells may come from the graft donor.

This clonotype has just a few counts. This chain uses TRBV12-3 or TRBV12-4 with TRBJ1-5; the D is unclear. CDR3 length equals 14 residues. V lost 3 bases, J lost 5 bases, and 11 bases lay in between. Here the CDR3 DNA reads TGTGCCAGCAGTTTTGGTAGGGAGGATCAGCCCCAGCATTTT. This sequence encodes CASSFGREDQPQHF.

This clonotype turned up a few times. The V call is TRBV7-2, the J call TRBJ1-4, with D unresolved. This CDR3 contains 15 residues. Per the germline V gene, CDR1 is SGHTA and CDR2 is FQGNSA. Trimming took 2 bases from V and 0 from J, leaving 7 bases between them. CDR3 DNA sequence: TGTGCCAGCAGCTTATATACCCCAACTAATGAAAAACTGTTTTTT. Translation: CASSLYTPTNEKLFF. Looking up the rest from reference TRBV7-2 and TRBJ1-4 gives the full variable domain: GAGVSQSPSNKVTEKGKDVELRCDPISGHTALYWYRQSLGQGLEFLIYFQGNSAPDKSGLPSDRFSAERTGGSVSTLTIQRTQQEDSAVYLCASSLYTPTNEKLFFGSGTQLSVL.

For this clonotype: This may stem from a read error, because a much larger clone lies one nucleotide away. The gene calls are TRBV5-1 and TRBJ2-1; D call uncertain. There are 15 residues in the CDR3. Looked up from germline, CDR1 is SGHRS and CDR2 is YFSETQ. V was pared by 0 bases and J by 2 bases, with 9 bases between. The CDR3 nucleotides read TGCGCCAGCAGCTTGGCCCTGGGAACCTACAATGAGCAGTTCTTC. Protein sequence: CASSLALGTYNEQFF.

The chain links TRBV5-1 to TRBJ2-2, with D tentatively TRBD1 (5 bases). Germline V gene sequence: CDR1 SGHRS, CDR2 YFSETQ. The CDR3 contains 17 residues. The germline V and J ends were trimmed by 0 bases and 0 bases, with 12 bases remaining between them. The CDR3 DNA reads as TGCGCCAGCAGCTTGGATGCGGCAGGGACGAACACCGGGGAGCTGTTTTTT. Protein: CASSLDAAGTNTGELFF.

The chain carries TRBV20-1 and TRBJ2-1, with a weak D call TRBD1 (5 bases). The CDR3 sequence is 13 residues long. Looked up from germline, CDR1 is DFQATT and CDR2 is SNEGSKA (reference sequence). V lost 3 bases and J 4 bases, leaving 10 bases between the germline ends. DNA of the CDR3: TGCAGTGCTAGGGGGCCAGGGTACAATGAGCAGTTCTTC. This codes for CSARGPGYNEQFF.

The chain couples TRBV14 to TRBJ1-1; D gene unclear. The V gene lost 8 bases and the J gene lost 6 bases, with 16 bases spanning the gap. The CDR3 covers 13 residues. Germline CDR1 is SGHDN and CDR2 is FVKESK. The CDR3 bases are TGTGCCAGCGCGGGGAGCCTCATGTCTGAAGCTTTCTTT. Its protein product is CASAGSLMSEAFF.

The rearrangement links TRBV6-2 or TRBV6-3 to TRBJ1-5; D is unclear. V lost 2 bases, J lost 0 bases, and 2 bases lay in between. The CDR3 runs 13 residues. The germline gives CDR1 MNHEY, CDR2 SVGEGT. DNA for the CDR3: TGTGCCAGCAGTTACCGTAGCAATCAGCCCCAGCATTTT. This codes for CASSYRSNQPQHF.

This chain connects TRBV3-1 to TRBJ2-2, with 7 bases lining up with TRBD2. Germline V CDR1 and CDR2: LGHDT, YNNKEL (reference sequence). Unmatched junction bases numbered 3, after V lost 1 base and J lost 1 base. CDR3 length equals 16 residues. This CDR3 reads CASSQVGRVNTGELFF. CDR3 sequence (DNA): TGTGCCAGCAGCCAAGTAGGGAGGGTGAACACCGGGGAGCTGTTTTTT.

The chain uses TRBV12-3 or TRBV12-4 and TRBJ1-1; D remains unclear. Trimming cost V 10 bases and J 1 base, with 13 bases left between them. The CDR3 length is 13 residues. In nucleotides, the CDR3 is TGTGCCACCACGGTACGTTGGAACACTGAAGCTTTCTTT. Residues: CATTVRWNTEAFF.

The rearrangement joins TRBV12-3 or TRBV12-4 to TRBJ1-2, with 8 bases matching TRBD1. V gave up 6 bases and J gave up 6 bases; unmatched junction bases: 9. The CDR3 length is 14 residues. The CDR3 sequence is CASSPQQGVDGYTF. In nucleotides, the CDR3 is TGTGCCAGCAGCCCTCAACAGGGGGTGGATGGCTACACCTTC.

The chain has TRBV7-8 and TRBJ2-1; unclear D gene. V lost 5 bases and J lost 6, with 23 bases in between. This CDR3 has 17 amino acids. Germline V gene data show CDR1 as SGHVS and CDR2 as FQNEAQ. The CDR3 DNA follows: TGTGCCAGCAGCGACCCTCGACGGGCAGGAATCGGCAATGAGCAGTTCTTC. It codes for CASSDPRRAGIGNEQFF.

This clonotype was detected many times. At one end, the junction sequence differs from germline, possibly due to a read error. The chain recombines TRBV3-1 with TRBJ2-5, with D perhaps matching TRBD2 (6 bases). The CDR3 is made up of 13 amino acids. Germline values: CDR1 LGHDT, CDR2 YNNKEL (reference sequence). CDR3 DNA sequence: TGTGCCAGCAGCCCCCAAGGGTTGGCCTGGGAGGACTTC. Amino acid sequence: CASSPQGLAWEDF.

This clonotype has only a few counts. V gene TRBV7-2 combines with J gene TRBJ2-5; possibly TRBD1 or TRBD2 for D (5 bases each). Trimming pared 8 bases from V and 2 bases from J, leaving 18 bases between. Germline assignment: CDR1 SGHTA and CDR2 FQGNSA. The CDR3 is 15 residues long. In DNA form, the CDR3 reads TGTGCCAGCGGAAGAGGGGCGGTGGGACAAGAGACCCAGTACTTC. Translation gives CASGRGAVGQETQYF.

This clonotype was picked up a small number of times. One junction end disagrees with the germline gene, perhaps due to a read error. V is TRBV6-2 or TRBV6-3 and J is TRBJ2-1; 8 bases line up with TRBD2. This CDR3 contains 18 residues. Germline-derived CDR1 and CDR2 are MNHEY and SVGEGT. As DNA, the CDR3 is TGTGCCAGCAGACATTGGCCTTTTGAGCGGGAGAGGTACAGTGAGCAGTTCTTC. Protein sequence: CASRHWPFERERYSEQFF.

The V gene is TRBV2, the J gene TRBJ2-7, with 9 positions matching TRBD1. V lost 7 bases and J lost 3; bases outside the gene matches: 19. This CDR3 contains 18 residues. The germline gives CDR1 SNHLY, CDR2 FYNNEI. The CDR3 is CASKRKSSLTGGIYEQYF. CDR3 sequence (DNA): TGTGCCAGCAAAAGGAAAAGCTCGCTGACAGGGGGAATCTACGAGCAGTACTTC. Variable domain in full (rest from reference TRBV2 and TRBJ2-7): EPEVTQTPSHQVTQMGQEVILRCVPISNHLYFYWYRQILGQKVEFLVSFYNNEISEKSEIFDDQFSVERPDGSNFTLKIRSTKLEDSAMYFCASKRKSSLTGGIYEQYFGPGTRLTVT.

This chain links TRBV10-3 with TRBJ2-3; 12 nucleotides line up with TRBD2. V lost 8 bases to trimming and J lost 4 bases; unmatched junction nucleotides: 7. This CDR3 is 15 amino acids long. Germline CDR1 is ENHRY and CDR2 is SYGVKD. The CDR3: CAIRKTSGGADTQYF. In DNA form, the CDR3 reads TGTGCCATCCGCAAGACTAGCGGGGGAGCAGATACGCAGTATTTT.

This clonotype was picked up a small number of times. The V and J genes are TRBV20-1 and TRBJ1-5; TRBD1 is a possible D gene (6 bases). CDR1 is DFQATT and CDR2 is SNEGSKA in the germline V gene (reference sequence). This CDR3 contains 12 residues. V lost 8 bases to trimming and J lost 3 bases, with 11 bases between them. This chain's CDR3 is CSSYRANQPQHF. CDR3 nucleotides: TGCAGTTCCTACAGGGCCAATCAGCCCCAGCATTTT.

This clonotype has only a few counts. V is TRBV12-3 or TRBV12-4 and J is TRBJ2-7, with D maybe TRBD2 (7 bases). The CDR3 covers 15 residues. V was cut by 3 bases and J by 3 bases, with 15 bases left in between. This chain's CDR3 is CASSLGGGPYYEQYF. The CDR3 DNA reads TGTGCCAGCAGTTTGGGCGGGGGCCCCTACTACGAGCAGTACTTC.

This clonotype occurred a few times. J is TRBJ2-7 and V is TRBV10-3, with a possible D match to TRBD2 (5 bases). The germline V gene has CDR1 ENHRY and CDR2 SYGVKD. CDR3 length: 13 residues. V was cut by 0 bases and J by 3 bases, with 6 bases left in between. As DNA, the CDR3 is TGTGCCATCAGTGAGTCCGCGGGCTACGAGCAGTACTTC. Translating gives CAISESAGYEQYF.

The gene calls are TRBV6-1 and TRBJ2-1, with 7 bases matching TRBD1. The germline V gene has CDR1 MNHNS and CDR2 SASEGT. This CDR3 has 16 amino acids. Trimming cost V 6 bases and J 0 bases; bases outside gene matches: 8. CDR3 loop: CASSPRGPGSYNEQFF. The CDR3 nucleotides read TGTGCCAGCAGCCCTAGGGGGCCGGGCTCCTACAATGAGCAGTTCTTC.

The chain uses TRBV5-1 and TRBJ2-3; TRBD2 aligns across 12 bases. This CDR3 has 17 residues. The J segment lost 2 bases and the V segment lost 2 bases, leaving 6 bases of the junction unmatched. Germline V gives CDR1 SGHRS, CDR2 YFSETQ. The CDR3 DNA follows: TGCGCCAGCAGCTTCGGACTAGCGGGGCCCACCACAGATACGCAGTATTTT. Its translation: CASSFGLAGPTTDTQYF.

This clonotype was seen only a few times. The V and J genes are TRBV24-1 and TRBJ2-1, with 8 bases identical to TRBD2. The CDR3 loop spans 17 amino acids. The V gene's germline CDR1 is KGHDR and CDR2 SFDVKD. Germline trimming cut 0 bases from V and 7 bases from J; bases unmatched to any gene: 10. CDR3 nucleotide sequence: TGTGCCACCAGTGATTTGCCCTCTGCCGGGAGGGCGAATGAGCAGTTCTTC. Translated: CATSDLPSAGRANEQFF.

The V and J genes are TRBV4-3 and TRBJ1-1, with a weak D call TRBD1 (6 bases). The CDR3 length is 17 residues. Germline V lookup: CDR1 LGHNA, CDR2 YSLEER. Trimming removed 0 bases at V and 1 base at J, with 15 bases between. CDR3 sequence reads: CASSQEGRGFRNTEAFF. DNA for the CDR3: TGCGCCAGCAGCCAAGAGGGCAGGGGATTTAGGAACACTGAAGCTTTCTTT.

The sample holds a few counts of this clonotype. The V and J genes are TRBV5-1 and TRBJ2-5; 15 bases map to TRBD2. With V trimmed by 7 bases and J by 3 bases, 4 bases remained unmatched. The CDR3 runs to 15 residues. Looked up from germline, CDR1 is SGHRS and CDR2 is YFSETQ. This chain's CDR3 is CASGTSGRQEETQYF. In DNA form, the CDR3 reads TGCGCCAGCGGGACTAGCGGGAGGCAAGAAGAGACCCAGTACTTC.

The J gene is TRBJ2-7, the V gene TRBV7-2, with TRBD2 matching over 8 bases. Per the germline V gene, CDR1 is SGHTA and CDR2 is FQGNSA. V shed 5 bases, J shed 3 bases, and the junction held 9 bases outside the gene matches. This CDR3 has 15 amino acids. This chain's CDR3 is CASSHGLAAHYEQYF. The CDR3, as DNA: TGTGCCAGCAGCCACGGACTAGCAGCCCACTACGAGCAGTACTTC.

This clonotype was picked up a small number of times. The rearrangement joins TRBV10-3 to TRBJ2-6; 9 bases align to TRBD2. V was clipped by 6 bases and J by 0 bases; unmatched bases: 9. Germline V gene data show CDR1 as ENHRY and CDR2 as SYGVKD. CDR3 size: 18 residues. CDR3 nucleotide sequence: TGTGCCATCAGGCCGAGCGGGGGGCTGGTCTCTGGGGCCAACGTCCTGACTTTC. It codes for CAIRPSGGLVSGANVLTF.

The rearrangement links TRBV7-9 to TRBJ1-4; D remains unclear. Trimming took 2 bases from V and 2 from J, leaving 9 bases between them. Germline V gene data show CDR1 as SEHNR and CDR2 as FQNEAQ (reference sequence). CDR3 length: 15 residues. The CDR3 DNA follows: TGTGCCAGCAGCTTACCGGTGTCTACTAATGAAAAACTGTTTTTT. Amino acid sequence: CASSLPVSTNEKLFF.